The text below deals with one T cell receptor (beta chain). Assay used: immunoSEQ multiplex PCR; TCRdb lists only in-frame clones, some missing. Among over 200,000 clones listed, 70% to 90% were seen once. This sample is drawn from a study of blood T cell repertoires in COVID-19. Overall study: Some COVID-19 samples were acute and others convalescent; all came from the United States, Italy and Spain.

Cohorts were determined from participant-reported clinical history. The CDR3 runs to 12 residues. The V gene end was trimmed by 11 bases and the J gene end by 6 bases; junction bases not matched to a gene: 8. Looked up from germline, CDR1 is SGHTA and CDR2 is FQGNSA. The sequenced sample consisted of PBMCs or T cells enriched from blood (not recorded which). This chain joins TRBV7-2 and TRBJ2-3; 7 bases fit TRBD1. This clonotype was obtained from a woman aged 50 to 65 who had recovered from COVID-19. As DNA, the CDR3 is TGTGCCGGGAGTAGGGGGCGGGATACGCAGTATTTT. Amino acids: CAGSRGRDTQYF.